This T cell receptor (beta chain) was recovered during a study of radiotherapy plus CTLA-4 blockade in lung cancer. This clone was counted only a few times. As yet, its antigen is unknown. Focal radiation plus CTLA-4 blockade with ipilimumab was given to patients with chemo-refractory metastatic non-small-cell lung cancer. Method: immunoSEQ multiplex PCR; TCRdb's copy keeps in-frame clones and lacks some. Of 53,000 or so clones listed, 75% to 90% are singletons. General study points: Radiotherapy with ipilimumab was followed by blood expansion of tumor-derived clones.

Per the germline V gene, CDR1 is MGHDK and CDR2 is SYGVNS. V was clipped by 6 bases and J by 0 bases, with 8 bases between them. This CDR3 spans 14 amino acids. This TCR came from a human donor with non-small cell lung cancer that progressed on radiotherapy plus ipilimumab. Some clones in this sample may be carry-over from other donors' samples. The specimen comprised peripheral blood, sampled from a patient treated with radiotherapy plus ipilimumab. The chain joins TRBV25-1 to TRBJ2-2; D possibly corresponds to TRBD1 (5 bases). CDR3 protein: CASSWGANTGELFF. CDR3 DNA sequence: TGTGCCAGCAGCTGGGGCGCGAACACCGGGGAGCTGTTTTTT.